This T cell receptor beta chain was captured by sequencing in a study of PD-L1 blockade in urothelial cancer (dated by TCRdb to about 2017). Concerning the study at large: All patients started therapy around 2014 and received atezolizumab 1,200 mg intravenously every 3 weeks. Blood samples were analyzed at 3 weeks after treatment start (second dose) and at 6 weeks after treatment start. The study was an exploratory multi-omic analysis of somatic, immune and clinical correlates of response to PD-L1 blockade with atezolizumab in urothelial cancer. About 90% of the roughly 29 patients were identified as males with urothelial cancer of bladder origin, and a prior smoking history was reported by 18 of 29 patients. Approximately 30 patients had pretreatment blood TCR-seq, around 24 had at least one posttreatment blood collection, and around 24 had tumor TCR-seq. Durable clinical benefit was achieved by nine patients and was not achieved by 20 patients. Durable clinical benefit was defined as progression-free survival longer than 6 months, and TCR features were also tested against progression-free and overall survival. Pretreatment tumor samples and matched peripheral blood, collected serially before and after atezolizumab treatment, underwent TCR sequencing. A median of roughly 140,000 T cells and 85,000 or so unique TCRs was obtained from blood samples, and a median clonality of roughly 0.082 was observed. In the same patients who had TCR sequencing, pretreatment tumors also underwent whole exome sequencing and RNA sequencing. Patients had an ECOG performance status of 0 or 1 and had received between 0 and 3 prior chemotherapy regimens. Results and caveats for the whole study, not just this receptor: Greater expansion of tumor-associated TCR clones in peripheral blood 3 weeks after the start of treatment was observed in patients with durable benefit (n of about 24, p = 0.022). Because of the small sample size (n ≈ 31) and the many exploratory analyses performed, the results are intended to be regarded as hypothesis-generating. A pretreatment peripheral blood TCR clonality below the median was linked to improved progression-free and overall survival.

As concerns this clone: This clone's antigen is unknown. No much larger clone is present one base from it, and per-base qualities are unavailable.

Relative to germline, V is 6 bases shorter and J is 6 bases shorter, with 17 bases between their ends. Sequences MDHEN (CDR1) and SYDVKM (CDR2) are obtained from the germline V gene. There are 15 amino acids in the CDR3, from cysteine to phenylalanine inclusive. Just the 45-base CDR3 DNA is kept, in frame starting at base 1. Synthetic TCR analog templates were spiked into each PCR so that absolute template abundance could be estimated from read counts. The immunoSEQ assay used bias-controlled V and J gene primers to amplify TCRbeta CDR3 regions from genomic DNA. Sequencing of rearranged TCRbeta segments was performed at approximately 20X coverage. The authors processed their data as follows. Sequencing errors were corrected by clustering and CDR3s were annotated against IMGT to assign V, D and J genes. Only productive TCRbeta rearrangements were used in downstream analyses, excluding out-of-frame or stop-codon sequences. Clonality was calculated as one minus the Shannon entropy normalized by the log of the number of unique productive sequences. Clones differing between time points or between blood and tumor were identified by Fisher's exact test with Benjamini-Hochberg correction at adjusted p below 0.01. Drawn from immuneACCESS, this table holds only the in-frame rearrangements with V and J called that TCRdb kept. Clones are partly lost; checked studies trace under half to an unresolved V gene and leave the rest unexplained. The DNA was the basis for D and trimming; V, J and clone size are from that table. This sample holds 70,000 to 90,000 clones; about 83% were observed only once. The ten biggest clones cover approximately 15% of the sample.

The time point label here, explained by the study, means: pretreatment peripheral blood. The cohort included some 30 patients with locally advanced or metastatic urothelial carcinoma who were treated at Memorial Sloan Kettering on a trial protocol. Peripheral blood mononuclear cells were collected pretreatment and during treatment, at between 1 and 8 total time points per patient. The Qiagen DNeasy Blood extraction kit was used to purify genomic DNA from total PBMCs and from tumor samples. PBMCs were collected pretreatment and during treatment, and were isolated and stored as previously described. The receptor was derived from a man between 60 and 75 years old with urothelial cancer. The sample in question was PBMCs, obtained around atezolizumab (anti-PD-L1) treatment. Rearrangement joined TRBV28 to TRBJ1-4; perhaps TRBD1 is the D gene, with 5 bases matching. This receptor has the CDR3 CASSSAQGFYEKLFF. The DNA reads as follows: TGTGCCAGCAGCTCAGCCCAGGGATTTTATGAAAAACTGTTTTTT.